Sequencing of this TCR beta chain was carried out in a study of PD-1 blockade in mismatch repair-deficient tumors. The CDR3 totals 16 residues. Germline-derived CDR1 and CDR2 are SEHNR and FQNEAQ (reference sequence). V lost 4 bases, J lost 0 bases, and 12 bases lay in between. Assay: immunoSEQ multiplex PCR; the TCRdb copy retains only in-frame clones and omits some. The sample includes about 67,000 clones, approximately 80% seen only once; the top ten take 4.5% to 6%. This sequence was found in an adult with mismatch repair-deficient cancer. The chain joins TRBV7-9 to TRBJ2-2, with a possible D match to TRBD2 (6 bases). The sample in question was peripheral blood, obtained 2 weeks after starting pembrolizumab. The CDR3 bases are TGTGCCAGCAGCTCTGTCAGCGGGTCGAACACCGGGGAGCTGTTTTTT. Its translation is CASSSVSGSNTGELFF.